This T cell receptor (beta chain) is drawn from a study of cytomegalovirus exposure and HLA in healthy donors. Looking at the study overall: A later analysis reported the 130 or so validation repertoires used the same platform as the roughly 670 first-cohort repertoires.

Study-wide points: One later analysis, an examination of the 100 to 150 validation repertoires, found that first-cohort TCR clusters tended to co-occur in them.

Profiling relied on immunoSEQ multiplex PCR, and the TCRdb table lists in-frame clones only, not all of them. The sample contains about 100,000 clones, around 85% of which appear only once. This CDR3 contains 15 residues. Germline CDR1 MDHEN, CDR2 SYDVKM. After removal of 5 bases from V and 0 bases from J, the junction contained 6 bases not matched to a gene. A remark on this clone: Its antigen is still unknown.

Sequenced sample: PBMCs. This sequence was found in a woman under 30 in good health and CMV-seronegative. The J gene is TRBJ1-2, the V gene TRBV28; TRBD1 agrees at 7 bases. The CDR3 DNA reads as TGTGCCAGCAGTCAGTACAGGGGAGCTAACTATGGCTACACCTTC. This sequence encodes CASSQYRGANYGYTF.